Below, 2 T cell receptor beta chains from the same sample are listed, as sequenced in a study of T cells in Graves' hyperthyroidism and ophthalmopathy. Amplification yielded TCR beta CDR3 regions, with RNA transcripts as the source. HTBI primers drove first-round RT-PCR of the TCR CDR3. TCRdb reanalysed the multiplex PCR reads using MiXCR and keeps one entry per CDR3 protein. This table has about 380,000 distinct CDR3 sequences, around 14% appearing once. Sequencing used blood. The receptors stem from a woman in her sixties with Graves' hyperthyroidism.

V gene TRBV18 combines with J gene TRBJ2-7; D is uncertain. The CDR3 consists of 14 residues. Germline-derived CDR1 and CDR2 are KGHSH and LQKENI. V gave up 3 bases and J gave up 1 base, with 10 bases separating them. The DNA of the CDR3 is TGTGCCAGCTCACCTTATCCGGATTCCTACGAGCAGTACTTC. Amino acid sequence: CASSPYPDSYEQYF.

This clonotype was seen many times. The V gene is TRBV11-2, the J gene TRBJ2-7; TRBD2 might be the D (6 bases). The CDR3 totals 17 residues. Germline V gene sequence: CDR1 SGHAT, CDR2 FQNNGV. The V gene lost 3 bases and the J gene lost 1 base, with 19 bases spanning the gap. Here the CDR3 DNA reads TGTGCCAGCAGCTTGGCTTTTGGGCTAGCGCTATCCTACGAGCAGTACTTC. Its protein product is CASSLAFGLALSYEQYF. Looking up the rest from reference TRBV11-2 and TRBJ2-7 gives the full variable domain: EAGVAQSPRYKIIEKRQSVAFWCNPISGHATLYWYQQILGQGPKLLIQFQNNGVVDDSQLPKDRFSAERLKGVDSTLKIQPAKLEDSAVYLCASSLAFGLALSYEQYFGPGTRLTVT.